This TCR beta chain was recorded in a study of CD8+ T cells in alopecia areata. cDNA reverse transcribed from extracted RNA served as the sequencing template. The protocol was immunoSEQ multiplex PCR, while the TCRdb copy is restricted to in-frame clones and leaves out a portion. The sample holds 100,000 to 150,000 clones; around 45% are singletons and the top ten take roughly 10%. Isolation of CD4+ and CD8+ T cells from PBMCs was achieved by sorting. Findings and limits, study-wide: Patients showed less clear TCR sequence sharing than mice, possibly partly because of HLA diversity. Higher clonality and more expanded CD8+ clones appeared in lesional than normal scalp. Scalp data also include sequences from resident alphabeta T cells of normal skin.

The table lists this clone with a count of one. Its antigen is as yet unknown. Trimming cost V 0 bases and J 6 bases, with 15 bases left between them. This CDR3 is 15 amino acids long. Germline CDR1 and CDR2: SNHLY and FYNNEI. Sample: NKG2D-low CD8+ T cells sorted from blood. This receptor was obtained from a human donor with alopecia areata. The J gene is TRBJ2-7, the V gene TRBV2; no reliable D call. As DNA, the CDR3 is TGTGCCAGCAGTGAAGCGCTTTTGGCTCGTGTCGAGCAGTACTTC. This translates into CASSEALLARVEQYF. The full variable domain, completed using reference TRBV2 and TRBJ2-7, is EPEVTQTPSHQVTQMGQEVILRCVPISNHLYFYWYRQILGQKVEFLVSFYNNEISEKSEIFDDQFSVERPDGSNFTLKIRSTKLEDSAMYFCASSEALLARVEQYFGPGTRLTVT.